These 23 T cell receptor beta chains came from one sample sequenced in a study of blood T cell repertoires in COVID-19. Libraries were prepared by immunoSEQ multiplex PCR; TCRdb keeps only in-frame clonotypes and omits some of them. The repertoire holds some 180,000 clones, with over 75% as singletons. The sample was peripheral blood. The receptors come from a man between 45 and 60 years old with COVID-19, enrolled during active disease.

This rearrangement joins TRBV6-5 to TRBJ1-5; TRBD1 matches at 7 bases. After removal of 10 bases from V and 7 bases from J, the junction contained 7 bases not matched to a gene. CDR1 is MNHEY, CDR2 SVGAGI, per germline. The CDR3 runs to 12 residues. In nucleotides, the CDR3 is TGTGCCACCCGGGACAGTCAACAGCCCCAGCATTTT. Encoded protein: CATRDSQQPQHF.

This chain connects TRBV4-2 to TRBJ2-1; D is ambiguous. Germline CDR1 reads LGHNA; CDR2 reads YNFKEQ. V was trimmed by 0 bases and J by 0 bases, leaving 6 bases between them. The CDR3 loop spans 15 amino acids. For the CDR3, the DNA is TGTGCCAGCAGCCAAGAGGTAGCCTCCTACAATGAGCAGTTCTTC. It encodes CASSQEVASYNEQFF.

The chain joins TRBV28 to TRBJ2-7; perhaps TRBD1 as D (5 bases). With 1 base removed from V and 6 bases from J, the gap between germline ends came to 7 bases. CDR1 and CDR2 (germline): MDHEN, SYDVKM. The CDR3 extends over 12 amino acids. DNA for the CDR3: TGTGCCAGCAGTTTATTGCAGGGCGAGCAGTACTTC. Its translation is CASSLLQGEQYF.

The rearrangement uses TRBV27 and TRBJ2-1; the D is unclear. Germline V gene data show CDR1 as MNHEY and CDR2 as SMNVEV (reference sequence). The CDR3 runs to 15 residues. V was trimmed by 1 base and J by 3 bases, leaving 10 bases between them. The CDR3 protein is CASSLYPGNYNEQFF. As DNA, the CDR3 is TGTGCCAGCAGTTTATATCCAGGAAACTACAATGAGCAGTTCTTC.

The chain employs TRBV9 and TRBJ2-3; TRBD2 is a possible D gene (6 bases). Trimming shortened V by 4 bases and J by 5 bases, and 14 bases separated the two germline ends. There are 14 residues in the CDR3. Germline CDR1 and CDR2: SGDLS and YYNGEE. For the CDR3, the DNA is TGTGCCAGCAGCCCCCCGGGGGTGGGAGATACGCAGTATTTT. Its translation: CASSPPGVGDTQYF.

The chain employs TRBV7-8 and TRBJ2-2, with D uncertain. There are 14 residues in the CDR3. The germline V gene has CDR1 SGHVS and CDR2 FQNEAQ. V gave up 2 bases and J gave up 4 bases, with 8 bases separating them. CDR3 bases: TGTGCCAGCAGCTTACCCCGAGGCACCGGGGAGCTGTTTTTT. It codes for CASSLPRGTGELFF. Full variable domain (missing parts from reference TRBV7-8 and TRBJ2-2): GAGVSQSPRYKVAKRGQDVALRCDPISGHVSLFWYQQALGQGPEFLTYFQNEAQLDKSGLPSDRFFAERPEGSVSTLKIQRTQQEDSAVYLCASSLPRGTGELFFGEGSRLTVL.

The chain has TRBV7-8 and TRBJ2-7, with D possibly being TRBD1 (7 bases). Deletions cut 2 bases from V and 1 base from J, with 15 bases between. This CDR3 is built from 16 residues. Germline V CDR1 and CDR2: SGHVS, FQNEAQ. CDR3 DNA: TGTGCCAGCAGCTTACGAGGGGGGACAGTTTCCTACGAGCAGTACTTC. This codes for CASSLRGGTVSYEQYF.

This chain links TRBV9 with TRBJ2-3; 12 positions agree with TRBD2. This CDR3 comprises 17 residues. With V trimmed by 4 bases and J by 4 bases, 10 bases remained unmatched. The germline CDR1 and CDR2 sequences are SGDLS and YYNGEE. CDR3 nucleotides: TGTGCCAGCAGCCCGCAGAGGACTAGCGGGGAACCAGATACGCAGTATTTT. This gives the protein CASSPQRTSGEPDTQYF.

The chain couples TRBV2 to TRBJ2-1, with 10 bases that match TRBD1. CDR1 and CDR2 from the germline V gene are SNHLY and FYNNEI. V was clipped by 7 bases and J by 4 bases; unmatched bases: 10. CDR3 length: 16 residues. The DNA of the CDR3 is TGTGCCAGCATCGAGGCGGGGACAGGGGTGTACAATGAGCAGTTCTTC. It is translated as CASIEAGTGVYNEQFF. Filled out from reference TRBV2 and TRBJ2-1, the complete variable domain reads EPEVTQTPSHQVTQMGQEVILRCVPISNHLYFYWYRQILGQKVEFLVSFYNNEISEKSEIFDDQFSVERPDGSNFTLKIRSTKLEDSAMYFCASIEAGTGVYNEQFFGPGTRLTVL.

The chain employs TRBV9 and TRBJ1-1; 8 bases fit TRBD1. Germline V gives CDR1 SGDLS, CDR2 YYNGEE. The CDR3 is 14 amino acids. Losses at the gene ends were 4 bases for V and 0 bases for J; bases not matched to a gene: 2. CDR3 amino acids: CASSPGQVNTEAFF. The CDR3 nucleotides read TGTGCCAGCAGCCCGGGACAGGTGAACACTGAAGCTTTCTTT.

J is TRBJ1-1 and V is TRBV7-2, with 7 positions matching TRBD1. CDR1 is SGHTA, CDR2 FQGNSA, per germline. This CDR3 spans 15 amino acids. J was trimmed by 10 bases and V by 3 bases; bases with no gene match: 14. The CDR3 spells CASSFGGGGGVGAFF. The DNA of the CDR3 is TGTGCCAGCAGCTTCGGGGGCGGAGGGGGCGTAGGAGCTTTCTTT.

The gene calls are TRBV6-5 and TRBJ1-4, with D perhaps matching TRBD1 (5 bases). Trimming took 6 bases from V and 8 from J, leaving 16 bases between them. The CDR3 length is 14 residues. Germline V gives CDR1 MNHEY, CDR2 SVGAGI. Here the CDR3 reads CASREPSGVEKLFF. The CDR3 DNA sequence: TGTGCCAGCAGAGAGCCCTCGGGGGTGGAAAAACTGTTTTTT.

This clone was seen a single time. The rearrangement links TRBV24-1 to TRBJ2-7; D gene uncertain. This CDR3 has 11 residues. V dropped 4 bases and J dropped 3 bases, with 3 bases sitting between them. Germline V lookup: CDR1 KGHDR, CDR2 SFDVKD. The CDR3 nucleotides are TGTGCCACCAGTGACGGCTACGAGCAGTACTTC. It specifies CATSDGYEQYF.

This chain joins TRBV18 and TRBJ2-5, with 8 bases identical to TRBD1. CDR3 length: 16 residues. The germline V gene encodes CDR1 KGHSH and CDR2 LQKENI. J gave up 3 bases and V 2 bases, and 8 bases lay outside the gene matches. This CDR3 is CASSPYIMTGEETQYF. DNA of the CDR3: TGTGCCAGCTCACCATATATTATGACAGGGGAAGAGACCCAGTACTTC.

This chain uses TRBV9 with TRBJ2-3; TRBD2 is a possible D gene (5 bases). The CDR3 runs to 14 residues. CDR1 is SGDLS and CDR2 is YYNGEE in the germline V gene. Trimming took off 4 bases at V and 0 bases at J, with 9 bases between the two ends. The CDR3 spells CASSLSGSTDTQYF. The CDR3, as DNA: TGTGCCAGCAGCCTGAGCGGAAGCACAGATACGCAGTATTTT.

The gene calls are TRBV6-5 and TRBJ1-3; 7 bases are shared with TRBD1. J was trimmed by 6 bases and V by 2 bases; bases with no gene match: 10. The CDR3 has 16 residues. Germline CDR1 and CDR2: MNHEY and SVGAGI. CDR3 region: CASSYGSPGGINTIYF. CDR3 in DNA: TGTGCCAGCAGTTACGGGTCCCCAGGGGGAATAAACACCATATATTTT.

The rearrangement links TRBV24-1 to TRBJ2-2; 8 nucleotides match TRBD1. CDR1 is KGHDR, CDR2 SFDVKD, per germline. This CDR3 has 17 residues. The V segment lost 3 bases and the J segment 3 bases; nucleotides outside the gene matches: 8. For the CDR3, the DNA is TGTGCCACCAGTGATAAGGACAGGGTGCGGTACACCGGGGAGCTGTTTTTT. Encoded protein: CATSDKDRVRYTGELFF.

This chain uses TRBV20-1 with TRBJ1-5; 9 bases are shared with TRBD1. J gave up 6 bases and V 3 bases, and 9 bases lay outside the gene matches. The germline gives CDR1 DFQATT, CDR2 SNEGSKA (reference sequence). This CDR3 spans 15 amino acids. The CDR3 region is CSASGGQGFGQPQHF. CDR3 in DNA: TGCAGTGCTAGTGGAGGACAGGGGTTCGGTCAGCCCCAGCATTTT.

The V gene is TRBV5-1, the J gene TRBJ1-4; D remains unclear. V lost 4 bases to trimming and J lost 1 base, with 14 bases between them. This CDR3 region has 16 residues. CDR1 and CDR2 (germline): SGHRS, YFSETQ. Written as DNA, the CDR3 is TGCGCCAGCAGCCTAGGACCAGCGGTAACTAATGAAAAACTGTTTTTT. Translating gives CASSLGPAVTNEKLFF.

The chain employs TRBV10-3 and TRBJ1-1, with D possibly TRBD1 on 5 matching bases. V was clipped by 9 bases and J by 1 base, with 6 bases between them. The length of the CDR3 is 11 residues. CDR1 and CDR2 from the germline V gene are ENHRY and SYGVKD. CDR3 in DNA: TGTGCCATGCAGGGGAACACTGAAGCTTTCTTT. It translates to CAMQGNTEAFF.

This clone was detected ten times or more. DNA of the CDR3: TGTGCCAGCAGCTTAATGCCGGCGGGAGGGCGGCTCAATGAGCAGTTCTTC. It yields the protein CASSLMPAGGRLNEQFF. V is TRBV7-3 and J is TRBJ2-1; 9 bases fit TRBD2. The CDR3 extends over 17 amino acids. The germline CDR1 and CDR2 sequences are SGHTA and FQGTGA. The J segment lost 6 bases and the V segment lost 1 base, leaving 10 bases of the junction unmatched.

The CDR3 is CASSANSGGNTGELFF. The CDR3 nucleotides are TGTGCCAGCAGCGCCAATAGCGGGGGGAACACCGGGGAGCTGTTTTTT. V is TRBV7-3 and J is TRBJ2-2; 9 positions match TRBD2. With 5 bases clipped from V and 1 base from J, the junction kept 5 bases outside the gene matches. CDR3 size: 16 residues. Germline CDR1 and CDR2: SGHTA and FQGTGA.

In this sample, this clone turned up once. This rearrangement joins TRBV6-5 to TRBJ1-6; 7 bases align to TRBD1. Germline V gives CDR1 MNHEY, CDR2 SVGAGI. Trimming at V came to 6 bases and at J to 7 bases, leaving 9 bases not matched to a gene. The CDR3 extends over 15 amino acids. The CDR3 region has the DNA TGTGCCAGCAGACAAGACAGGGTTGGGAATTCACCCCTCCACTTT. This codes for CASRQDRVGNSPLHF.